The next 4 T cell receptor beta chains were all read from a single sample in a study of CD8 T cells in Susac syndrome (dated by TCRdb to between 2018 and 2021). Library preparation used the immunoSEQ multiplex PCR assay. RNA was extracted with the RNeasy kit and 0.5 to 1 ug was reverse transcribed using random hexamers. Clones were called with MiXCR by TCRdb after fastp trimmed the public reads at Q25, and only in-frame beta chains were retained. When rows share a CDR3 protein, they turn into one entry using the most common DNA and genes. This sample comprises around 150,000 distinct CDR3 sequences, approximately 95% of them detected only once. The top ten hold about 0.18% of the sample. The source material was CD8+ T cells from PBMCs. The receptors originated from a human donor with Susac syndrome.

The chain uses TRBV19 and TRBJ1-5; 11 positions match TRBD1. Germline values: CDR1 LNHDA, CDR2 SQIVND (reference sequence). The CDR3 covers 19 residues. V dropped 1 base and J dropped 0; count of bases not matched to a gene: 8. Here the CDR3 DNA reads TGTGCCAGTAGTATAGCAACCGGGACAGGGGGGCGTAGCAATCAGCCCCAGCATTTT. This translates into CASSIATGTGGRSNQPQHF.

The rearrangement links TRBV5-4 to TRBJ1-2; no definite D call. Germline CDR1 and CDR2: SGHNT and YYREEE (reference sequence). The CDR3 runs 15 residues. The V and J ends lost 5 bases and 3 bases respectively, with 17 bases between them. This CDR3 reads CASRSMADTHYGYTF. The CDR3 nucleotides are TGTGCCAGCAGGTCAATGGCCGACACCCACTATGGCTACACCTTC.

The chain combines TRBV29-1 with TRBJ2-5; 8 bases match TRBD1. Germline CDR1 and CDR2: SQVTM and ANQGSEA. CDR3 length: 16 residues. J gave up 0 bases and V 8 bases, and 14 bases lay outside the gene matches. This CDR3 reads CSLRAWGQEHQETQYF. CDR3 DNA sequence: TGCAGCCTAAGGGCGTGGGGACAGGAGCACCAAGAGACCCAGTACTTC. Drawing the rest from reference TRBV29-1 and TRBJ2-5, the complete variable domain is SAVISQKPSRDICQRGTSLTIQCQVDSQVTMMFWYRQQPGQSLTLIATANQGSEATYESGFVIDKFPISRPNLTFSTLTVSNMSPEDSSIYLCSLRAWGQEHQETQYFGPGTRLLVL.

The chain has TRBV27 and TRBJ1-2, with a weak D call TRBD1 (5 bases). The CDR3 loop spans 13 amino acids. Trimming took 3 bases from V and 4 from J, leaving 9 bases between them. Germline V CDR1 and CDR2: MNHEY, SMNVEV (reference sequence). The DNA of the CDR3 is TGTGCCAGCAGTTTGGGGGGTAGCTATGGCTACACCTTC. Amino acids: CASSLGGSYGYTF.